This record covers a single T cell receptor beta chain. The sample contains more than one DNA sequence encoding this CDR3. These data are taken from a study of blood T cell repertoires in COVID-19. At the level of the study: Collection of acute and convalescent COVID-19 samples took place in the United States, Italy and Spain.

Authors' methods: Nucleated cell number was recorded as an estimate derived from reference gene primer amplification. Data came from immunoSEQ multiplex PCR; TCRdb stores just in-frame clones and leaves some out. V, J and clone size reflect that table, while D and trimming were determined from the DNA. Here the sample spans 250,000 to 300,000 clones, approximately 83% being singletons. The sequencing sample was made of peripheral blood. This sequence was found in a woman aged 70 to 79 with acute or convalescent COVID-19.

Here the CDR3 reads CASRRQGNTEAFF. In DNA, the CDR3 is TGTGCCAGCAGGAGACAGGGAAACACTGAAGCTTTCTTT. V gene TRBV12-3 or TRBV12-4 combines with J gene TRBJ1-1; 7 bases map to TRBD1. The CDR3 is made up of 13 amino acids. With V trimmed by 6 bases and J by 2 bases, 3 bases remained unmatched.